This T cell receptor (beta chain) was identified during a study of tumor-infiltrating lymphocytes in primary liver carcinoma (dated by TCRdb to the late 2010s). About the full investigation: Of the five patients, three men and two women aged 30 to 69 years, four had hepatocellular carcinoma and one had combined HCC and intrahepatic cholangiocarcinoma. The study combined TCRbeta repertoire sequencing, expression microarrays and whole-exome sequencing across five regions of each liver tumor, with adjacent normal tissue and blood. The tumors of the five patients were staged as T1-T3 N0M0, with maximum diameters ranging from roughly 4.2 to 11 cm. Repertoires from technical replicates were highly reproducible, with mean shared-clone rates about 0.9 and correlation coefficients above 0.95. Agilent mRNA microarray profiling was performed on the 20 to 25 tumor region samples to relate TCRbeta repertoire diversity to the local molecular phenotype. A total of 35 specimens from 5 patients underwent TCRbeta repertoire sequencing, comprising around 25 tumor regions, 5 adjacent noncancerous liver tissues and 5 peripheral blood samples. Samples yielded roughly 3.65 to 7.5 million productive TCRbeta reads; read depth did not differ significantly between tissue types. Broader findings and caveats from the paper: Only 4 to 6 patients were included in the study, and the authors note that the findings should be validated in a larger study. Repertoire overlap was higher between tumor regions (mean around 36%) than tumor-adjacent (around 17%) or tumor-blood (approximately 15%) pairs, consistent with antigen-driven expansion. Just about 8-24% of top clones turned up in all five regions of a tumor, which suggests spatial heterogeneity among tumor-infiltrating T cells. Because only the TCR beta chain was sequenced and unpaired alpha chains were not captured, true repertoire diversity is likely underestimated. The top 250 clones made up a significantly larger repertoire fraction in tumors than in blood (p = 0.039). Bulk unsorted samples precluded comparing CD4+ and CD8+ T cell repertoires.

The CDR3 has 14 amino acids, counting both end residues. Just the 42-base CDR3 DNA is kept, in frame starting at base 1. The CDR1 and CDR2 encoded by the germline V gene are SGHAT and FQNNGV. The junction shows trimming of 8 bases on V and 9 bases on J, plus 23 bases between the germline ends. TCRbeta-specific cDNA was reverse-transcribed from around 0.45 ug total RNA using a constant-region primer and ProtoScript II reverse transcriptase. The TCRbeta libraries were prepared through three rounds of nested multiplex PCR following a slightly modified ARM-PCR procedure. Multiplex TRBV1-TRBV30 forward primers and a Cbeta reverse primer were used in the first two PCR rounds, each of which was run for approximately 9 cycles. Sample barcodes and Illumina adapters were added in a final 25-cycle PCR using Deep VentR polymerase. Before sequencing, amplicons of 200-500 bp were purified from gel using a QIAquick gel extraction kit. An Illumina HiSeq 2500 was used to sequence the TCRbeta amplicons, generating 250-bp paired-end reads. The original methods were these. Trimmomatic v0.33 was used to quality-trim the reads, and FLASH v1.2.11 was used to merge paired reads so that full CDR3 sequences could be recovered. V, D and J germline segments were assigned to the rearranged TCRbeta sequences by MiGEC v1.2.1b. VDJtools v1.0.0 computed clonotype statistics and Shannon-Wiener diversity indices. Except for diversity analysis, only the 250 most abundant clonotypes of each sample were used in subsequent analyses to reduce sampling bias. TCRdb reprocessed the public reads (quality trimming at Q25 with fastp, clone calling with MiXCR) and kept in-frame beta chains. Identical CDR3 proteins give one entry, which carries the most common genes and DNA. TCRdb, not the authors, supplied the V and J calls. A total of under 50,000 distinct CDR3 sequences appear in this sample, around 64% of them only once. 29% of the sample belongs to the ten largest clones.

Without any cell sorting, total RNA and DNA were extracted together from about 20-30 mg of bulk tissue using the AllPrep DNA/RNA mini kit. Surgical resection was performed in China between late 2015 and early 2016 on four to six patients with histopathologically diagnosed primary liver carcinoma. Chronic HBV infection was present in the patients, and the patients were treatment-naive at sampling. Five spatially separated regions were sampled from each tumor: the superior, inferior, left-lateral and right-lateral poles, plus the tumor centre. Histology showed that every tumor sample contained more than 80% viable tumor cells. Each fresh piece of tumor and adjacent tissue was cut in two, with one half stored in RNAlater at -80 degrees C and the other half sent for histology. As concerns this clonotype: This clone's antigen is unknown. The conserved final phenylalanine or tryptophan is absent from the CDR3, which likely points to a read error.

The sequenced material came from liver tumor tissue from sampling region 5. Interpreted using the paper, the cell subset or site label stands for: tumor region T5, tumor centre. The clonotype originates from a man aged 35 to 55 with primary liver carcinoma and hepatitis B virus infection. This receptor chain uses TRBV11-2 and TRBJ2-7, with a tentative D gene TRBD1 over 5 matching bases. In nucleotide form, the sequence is TGTGCCAGCCCATGGTTGGACAATCTACGAGGGCAGTACCTC. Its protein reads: CASPWLDNLRGQYL.